What follows is one TCR beta chain and its context. The sample originates from a study of tumour-infiltrating T cells in Burkitt lymphoma. The V and J ends lost 5 bases and 2 bases respectively, with 9 bases between them. Germline-derived CDR1 and CDR2 are SNHLY and FYNNEI. The CDR3 runs 13 residues. The data were produced by immunoSEQ multiplex PCR, yet TCRdb's version contains in-frame clones alone and is incomplete. The sample has hundreds of clones; 99% are singletons. The clonotype comes from a human donor with Burkitt lymphoma. The rearrangement links TRBV2 to TRBJ1-2; D might be TRBD1 (6 bases). Sequencing used tumor tissue. Here the CDR3 DNA reads TGTGCCAGCAGTCGACAGGTCAACTATGGCTACACCTTC. This gives the protein CASSRQVNYGYTF.